One and the same sample provided the 15 T cell receptor beta chains below, sequenced in a study of graft-versus-host responses after intestinal transplantation. Using immunoSEQ multiplex PCR, the repertoire was profiled, and TCRdb retains in-frame clones only, with some absent. The data contain 85,000 to 90,000 clones, 85% to 90% of them singletons. These receptors' targets are unknown. This sample comprised unstimulated CD4+ T cells sorted from spleen or lymph node cells, obtained before intestinal transplant. The receptors were gathered from a human donor who received an intestinal transplant.

The V gene is TRBV10-2, the J gene TRBJ2-1; the match to TRBD2 covers 9 bases. There are 14 residues in the CDR3. Germline-derived CDR1 and CDR2 are WSHSY and SAAADI. The J segment lost 5 bases and the V segment lost 6 bases, leaving 5 bases of the junction unmatched. CDR3 protein: CASRIAGANNEQFF. The CDR3 DNA follows: TGCGCCAGCAGGATAGCGGGGGCCAACAATGAGCAGTTCTTC.

The V call is TRBV12-5, the J call TRBJ2-2; D call uncertain. With 6 bases removed from V and 1 base from J, the gap between germline ends came to 6 bases. Germline values: CDR1 LGHNT, CDR2 FRNRAP. The CDR3 runs 13 residues. CDR3 bases: TGTGCTAGTGGCCTGCGGAACACCGGGGAGCTGTTTTTT. Residues: CASGLRNTGELFF.

J is TRBJ1-2 and V is TRBV6-5, with a possible D match to TRBD1 (6 bases). Germline loops: CDR1 MNHEY, CDR2 SVGAGI. V shed 5 bases and J shed 4 bases, with 17 bases lying between them. The CDR3 runs to 15 residues. In DNA, the CDR3 is TGTGCCAGCAGTAGATCAGGGGACCGGGTCTATGGCTACACCTTC. Translated, it gives CASSRSGDRVYGYTF.

V usage is TRBV19 and J usage is TRBJ2-7; D perhaps matches TRBD1 (6 bases). Trimming pared 4 bases from V and 2 bases from J, leaving 12 bases between. Germline lookup yields CDR1 LNHDA and CDR2 SQIVND (reference sequence). CDR3 length: 14 residues. This CDR3 reads CASSRSTGPYEQYF. CDR3 DNA sequence: TGTGCCAGTAGTAGATCGACAGGACCCTACGAGCAGTACTTC.

The chain has TRBV6-4 and TRBJ2-7; D is perhaps TRBD1 (5 bases). Germline loops: CDR1 MRHNA, CDR2 SNTAGT. This CDR3 is built from 15 residues. Trimming stripped 0 bases from V and 2 bases from J, with 11 bases between. The CDR3 coding sequence is TGTGCCAGCAGTGACTCGAAAGGGGTACCCTACGAGCAGTACTTC. It is translated as CASSDSKGVPYEQYF.

The chain employs TRBV27 and TRBJ1-5; no clear D gene. Between the trimmed V and J ends, which lost 2 bases and 8 bases, there was a span of 10 bases. Germline V gene lookup returns CDR1 MNHEY and CDR2 SMNVEV (reference sequence). The CDR3 loop spans 13 amino acids. CDR3 bases: TGTGCCAGCAGTTTACGACCGGAGGAGCCCCAGCATTTT. This encodes CASSLRPEEPQHF.

CDR3 residues: CASSVPRAEKLFF. As DNA, the CDR3 is TGTGCCAGCAGCGTACCGCGGGCTGAAAAACTGTTTTTT. The V gene is TRBV7-9, the J gene TRBJ1-4, with D hard to call. The germline V gene encodes CDR1 SEHNR and CDR2 FQNEAQ (reference sequence). The CDR3 is 13 amino acids. Trimming cost V 5 bases and J 7 bases, with 11 bases left between them.

This chain uses TRBV7-2 with TRBJ2-3; 8 bases agree with TRBD2. Germline V gene sequence: CDR1 SGHTA, CDR2 FQGNSA. V dropped 5 bases and J dropped 0; count of bases not matched to a gene: 7. The CDR3 is 16 amino acids. DNA of the CDR3: TGTGCCAGCAGCCCCCGACTAGCGAGGAGCACAGATACGCAGTATTTT. It yields the protein CASSPRLARSTDTQYF.

The chain is built from TRBV15 and TRBJ1-5; D ambiguous. From germline, CDR1 is LNHNV and CDR2 YYDKDF (reference sequence). Trimming removed 6 bases from V and 2 bases from J, with 8 bases in between. The CDR3 covers 13 residues. For the CDR3, the DNA is TGTGCCACCAGTGCAGCGCGCAATCAGCCCCAGCATTTT. It yields the protein CATSAARNQPQHF.

CDR3 sequence (DNA): TGCGCCAGCAGCCTGACAGGGGTCGGTGATCCTTTCTTT. It translates to CASSLTGVGDPFF. V and J are TRBV5-1 and TRBJ1-1, with 8 bases lining up with TRBD1. The V gene end was trimmed by 4 bases and the J gene end by 12 bases; junction bases not matched to a gene: 11. CDR1 is SGHRS and CDR2 is YFSETQ in the germline V gene. The length of the CDR3 is 13 residues.

V and J are TRBV7-2 and TRBJ1-2; 7 nucleotides line up with TRBD1. Per the germline V gene, CDR1 is SGHTA and CDR2 is FQGNSA. Trimming cost V 5 bases and J 5 bases; bases outside gene matches: 11. CDR3 length equals 15 residues. CDR3 coding DNA: TGTGCCAGCAGCACCCAAACAGGGGCGAATTATGGCTACACCTTC. This encodes CASSTQTGANYGYTF.

The chain uses TRBV9 and TRBJ2-5, with TRBD2 matching 7 bases. V lost 4 bases and J lost 6; bases outside the gene matches: 9. CDR1 is SGDLS, CDR2 YYNGEE, per germline. This CDR3 region has 14 residues. The CDR3 coding sequence is TGTGCCAGCAGCCCAAGCGGGGTGGTAAAGACCCAGTACTTC. It specifies CASSPSGVVKTQYF.

This chain joins TRBV7-6 and TRBJ2-1; 7 bases line up with TRBD2. This CDR3 has 12 amino acids. Trimming took 6 bases from V and 13 from J; bases not matched to a gene: 9. Germline V gene sequence: CDR1 SGHVS, CDR2 FNYEAQ. The CDR3 region has the DNA TGTGCCAGCAGTTTTTACCGGGGGGACCAGTTCTTC. It is translated as CASSFYRGDQFF.

J is TRBJ2-5 and V is TRBV5-1; D is unresolved. The CDR3 extends over 16 amino acids. Germline V CDR1 and CDR2: SGHRS, YFSETQ. V was clipped by 1 base and J by 5 bases, with 18 bases between them. Here the CDR3 reads CASSLMVAGSGETQYF. As DNA, the CDR3 is TGCGCCAGCAGCTTGATGGTAGCTGGATCTGGCGAGACCCAGTACTTC.

The gene calls are TRBV2 and TRBJ2-1, with D possibly matching TRBD2 (6 bases). Germline V gene lookup returns CDR1 SNHLY and CDR2 FYNNEI. With 4 bases removed from V and 6 bases from J, the gap between germline ends came to 16 bases. This CDR3 region has 15 residues. CDR3 nucleotide sequence: TGTGCCAGCAGTGGAGGGCCTACGGGGGTCAATGAGCAGTTCTTC. It encodes CASSGGPTGVNEQFF.